This passage covers 13 T cell receptor beta chains from one sample sequenced in a study of blood T cell repertoires in COVID-19. The data were produced by immunoSEQ multiplex PCR, yet TCRdb's version contains in-frame clones alone and is incomplete. The sample carries 130,000 or so clones, approximately 83% recorded once. Source material: peripheral blood. The receptors come from a woman between 45 and 60 years old who had recovered from COVID-19.

The rearrangement links TRBV4-1 to TRBJ1-1; TRBD1 might be the D (5 bases). Germline-derived CDR1 and CDR2 are MGHRA and YSYEKL. V shed 0 bases and J shed 5 bases, with 16 bases lying between them. This CDR3 has 16 residues. The CDR3 loop is CASSQDPSGVGTEAFF. CDR3 sequence (DNA): TGCGCCAGCAGCCAAGATCCATCGGGGGTGGGGACTGAAGCTTTCTTT.

The chain carries TRBV5-1 and TRBJ2-2; D unclear. The CDR3 is 15 residues long. Deletions cut 1 base from V and 3 bases from J, with 10 bases between. Germline CDR1 reads SGHRS; CDR2 reads YFSETQ. The CDR3 nucleotides read TGCGCCAGCAGCTTGAACCCTCGGGACACCGGGGAGCTGTTTTTT. Residues: CASSLNPRDTGELFF.

The V call is TRBV5-5, the J call TRBJ2-3; D is perhaps TRBD1 (6 bases). Looked up from germline, CDR1 is SGHKS and CDR2 is YYEKEE (reference sequence). The CDR3 is made up of 14 amino acids. Deletions cut 1 base from V and 6 bases from J, with 12 bases between. In nucleotides, the CDR3 is TGTGCCAGCAGCTTGCAGGGGTTGACGGATACGCAGTATTTT. This codes for CASSLQGLTDTQYF.

The V and J genes are TRBV19 and TRBJ2-1; D not certain. Trimming removed 5 bases from V and 2 bases from J, with 10 bases in between. This CDR3 comprises 14 residues. Germline values: CDR1 LNHDA, CDR2 SQIVND (reference sequence). The CDR3 sequence: CASSVTFTYNEQFF. In DNA form, the CDR3 reads TGTGCCAGTAGTGTGACTTTTACCTACAATGAGCAGTTCTTC.

The V call is TRBV21-1, the J call TRBJ2-7; whether TRBD2, the table's D call, matches the DNA was not checked. TRBV21-1 is a documented pseudogene. CDR3 size: 14 residues. CDR3: CARMRGDCSYEQYF. Here the CDR3 DNA reads TGTGCCAGGATGCGGGGGGACTGCTCCTACGAGCAGTACTTC.

The chain uses TRBV30 and TRBJ2-1; possible D gene TRBD2, 6 bases. Deletions cut 7 bases from V and 5 bases from J, with 9 bases between. The CDR3 extends over 11 amino acids. Looked up from germline, CDR1 is GTSNPN and CDR2 is SVGIG (reference sequence). CDR3 DNA: TGTGCCTCAGGGACTGACAATGAGCAGTTCTTC. Its translation: CASGTDNEQFF.

The J gene is TRBJ2-7, the V gene TRBV6-5; D is perhaps TRBD2 (6 bases). Germline-derived CDR1 and CDR2 are MNHEY and SVGAGI. Trimming pared 6 bases from V and 3 bases from J, leaving 15 bases between. The CDR3 loop spans 14 amino acids. The DNA for the CDR3 is TGTGCCAGCAGCCCCGCGGGGCAGGGCTACGAGCAGTACTTC. This encodes CASSPAGQGYEQYF.

The chain is built from TRBV6-1 and TRBJ1-5; D remains unclear. The CDR3 extends over 17 amino acids. Looked up from germline, CDR1 is MNHNS and CDR2 is SASEGT. V lost 0 bases to trimming and J lost 2 bases, with 14 bases between them. The CDR3 spells CASSEAPGGRGNQPQHF. In nucleotides, the CDR3 is TGTGCCAGCAGTGAAGCCCCAGGTGGCCGAGGCAATCAGCCCCAGCATTTT.

This sequence joins TRBV11-2 and TRBJ2-5, with unresolved D. Germline V gene lookup returns CDR1 SGHAT and CDR2 FQNNGV. CDR3 length equals 13 residues. V lost 1 base to trimming and J lost 5 bases, with 8 bases between them. The CDR3 region is CASSLVFSETQYF. CDR3 coding DNA: TGTGCCAGCAGCTTAGTCTTCTCTGAGACCCAGTACTTC.

The rearrangement uses TRBV6-2 or TRBV6-3 and TRBJ1-3; D not certain. Germline V gene sequence: CDR1 MNHEY, CDR2 SVGEGT. V was trimmed by 5 bases and J by 5 bases, leaving 7 bases between them. This CDR3 has 12 amino acids. The CDR3 region is CASSQIRNTIYF. The CDR3, as DNA: TGTGCCAGCAGTCAGATTCGAAACACCATATATTTT.

The chain recombines TRBV20-1 with TRBJ2-1, with 10 bases fitting TRBD2. Trimming removed 6 bases from V and 10 bases from J; junction bases left unmatched: 3. CDR1 and CDR2 from the germline V gene are DFQATT and SNEGSKA (reference sequence). The CDR3 runs to 11 residues. This chain's CDR3 is CSALLAGEQFF. CDR3 coding DNA: TGCAGTGCATTACTAGCGGGGGAGCAGTTCTTC.

In this sample, this clone turned up a few times. The chain has TRBV28 and TRBJ1-2; weak D call: TRBD1 (5 bases). Germline CDR1 MDHEN, CDR2 SYDVKM. Deletions cut 5 bases from V and 4 bases from J, with 5 bases between. CDR3 length: 11 residues. CDR3 amino acids: CASSRGYGYTF. DNA for the CDR3: TGTGCCAGCAGTAGGGGCTATGGCTACACCTTC.

The DNA for the CDR3 is TGTGCCAGCAGCCTGACTCGTATCTCGTATAATTCACCCCTCCACTTT. This encodes CASSLTRISYNSPLHF. V and J are TRBV5-5 and TRBJ1-6; D is uncertain. The CDR3 is 16 amino acids. Germline CDR1 reads SGHKS; CDR2 reads YYEKEE (reference sequence). V shed 4 bases and J shed 4 bases, with 15 bases lying between them.